A single sample is the source of the 30 T cell receptor beta chains below, sequenced in a study of shared clonotypes between healthy human individuals. Only in-frame clones appear in the TCRdb table, and some are missing; sequencing was by immunoSEQ multiplex PCR. This table has over a million clones, roughly 96% appearing once. What was sequenced was naive CD4+ T cells sorted from blood. Described subset: CD45RA+ positively selected. These receptors were obtained from a man aged 25 to 45 in good health.

The chain recombines TRBV4-2 with TRBJ2-3; 10 bases are shared with TRBD2. There are 16 residues in the CDR3. V dropped 0 bases and J dropped 4; count of bases not matched to a gene: 4. In germline, CDR1 is LGHNA, CDR2 YNFKEQ. The CDR3 spells CASSQEAGGPADTQYF. The CDR3 DNA follows: TGTGCCAGCAGCCAAGAAGCGGGAGGGCCAGCAGATACGCAGTATTTT.

The chain carries TRBV28 and TRBJ2-7; D not resolved. V lost 2 bases and J 0 bases, leaving 17 bases between the germline ends. From germline, CDR1 is MDHEN and CDR2 SYDVKM. The CDR3 runs 17 residues. The CDR3 DNA reads TGTGCCAGCAGTTTAAGCGTGTGGGGTTCTAGCTCCTACGAGCAGTACTTC. Its translation is CASSLSVWGSSSYEQYF. The whole variable domain, filled in from reference TRBV28 and TRBJ2-7, reads DVKVTQSSRYLVKRTGEKVFLECVQDMDHENMFWYRQDPGLGLRLIYFSYDVKMKEKGDIPEGYSVSREKKERFSLILESASTNQTSMYLCASSLSVWGSSSYEQYFGPGTRLTVT.

The CDR3 DNA is TGTGCCAGCTCACAGGACAGGGGGGCCTACGAGCAGTACTTC. It is translated as CASSQDRGAYEQYF. This rearrangement joins TRBV18 to TRBJ2-7, with 10 bases aligning to TRBD1. The CDR3 length is 14 residues. Germline V gene sequence: CDR1 KGHSH, CDR2 LQKENI. V shed 4 bases and J 2 bases; nucleotides not matched to a gene: 2. The full variable domain, its missing parts supplied by reference TRBV18 and TRBJ2-7, is NAGVMQNPRHLVRRRGQEARLRCSPMKGHSHVYWYRQLPEEGLKFMVYLQKENIIDESGMPKERFSAEFPKEGPSILRIQQVVRGDSAAYFCASSQDRGAYEQYFGPGTRLTVT.

The J gene is TRBJ2-3, the V gene TRBV4-3, with D maybe TRBD2 (6 bases). Looked up from germline, CDR1 is LGHNA and CDR2 is YSLEER. The V end was cut by 0 bases, the J end by 5 bases, with 24 bases between. The CDR3 covers 19 residues. This chain's CDR3 is CASSQDIYRREFRVDTQYF. DNA of the CDR3: TGCGCCAGCAGCCAAGACATATACAGGAGGGAGTTCCGGGTAGATACGCAGTATTTT.

The rearrangement uses TRBV6-1 and TRBJ1-5; TRBD1 agrees at 10 bases. The CDR3 has 13 residues. In germline, CDR1 is MNHNS, CDR2 SASEGT. The CDR3 nucleotides read TGTAAGAGCGGGACAGGGGACGTGCAGCCCCAGCATTTT. Translating gives CKSGTGDVQPQHF.

The rearrangement links TRBV6-4 to TRBJ2-2, with D perhaps matching TRBD2 (6 bases). Looked up from germline, CDR1 is MRHNA and CDR2 is SNTAGT. V shed 5 bases and J shed 7 bases, with 14 bases lying between them. This CDR3 is built from 14 residues. The CDR3 DNA reads as TGTGCCAGCAGTCCGGACTATACCTACGGGGAGCTGTTTTTT. It is translated as CASSPDYTYGELFF.

The V and J genes are TRBV15 and TRBJ2-1; D might be TRBD2 (6 bases). Germline V CDR1 and CDR2: LNHNV, YYDKDF (reference sequence). CDR3 length: 15 amino acids. Trimming left V 5 bases short and J 3 bases short, with 14 bases between. CDR3 sequence reads: CATSFTGVVYNEQFF. CDR3 coding DNA: TGTGCCACCAGCTTCACGGGAGTTGTCTACAATGAGCAGTTCTTC.

The chain is built from TRBV11-2 and TRBJ2-5; D is perhaps TRBD2 (5 bases). The germline V gene has CDR1 SGHAT and CDR2 FQNNGV. Trimming took off 1 base at V and 5 bases at J, with 8 bases between the two ends. This CDR3 has 13 residues. The CDR3 loop reads CASSLGRIETQYF. CDR3 nucleotide sequence: TGTGCCAGCAGCTTAGGGAGGATCGAGACCCAGTACTTC. Based on the CDR3 plus reference TRBV11-2 and TRBJ2-5, the full variable domain is EAGVAQSPRYKIIEKRQSVAFWCNPISGHATLYWYQQILGQGPKLLIQFQNNGVVDDSQLPKDRFSAERLKGVDSTLKIQPAKLEDSAVYLCASSLGRIETQYFGPGTRLLVL.

CDR3 residues: CVRSLGGGVSAKNIQYF. For the CDR3, the DNA is TGTGTCAGAAGCTTAGGAGGTGGTGTTTCAGCCAAAAACATTCAGTACTTC. The V and J genes are TRBV7-5 and TRBJ2-4; the table calls TRBD2, which could not be checked here. TRBV7-5 is classified as a pseudogene. CDR3 length: 17 amino acids.

The chain uses TRBV4-2 and TRBJ2-6; D is unresolved. Per germline, CDR1 LGHNA and CDR2 YNFKEQ. This CDR3 contains 15 residues. V lost 4 bases and J lost 0, with 7 bases in between. For the CDR3, the DNA is TGTGCCAGCAGCCCAAGGAACTCTGGGGCCAACGTCCTGACTTTC. It translates to CASSPRNSGANVLTF.

Only a few counts were recorded for this clone. The chain has TRBV11-2 and TRBJ1-1; the match to TRBD1 covers 11 bases. The CDR3 has 15 amino acids. CDR1 and CDR2 (germline): SGHAT, FQNNGV. V gave up 5 bases and J gave up 2 bases; unmatched junction bases: 4. The chain's CDR3 is CASSKDRGLNTEAFF. As DNA, the CDR3 is TGTGCCAGCAGCAAGGACAGGGGGCTTAACACTGAAGCTTTCTTT.

Comment on this clone: Other DNA sequences of this sample code for an identical CDR3. The chain recombines TRBV5-1 with TRBJ2-7; TRBD1 is a possible D gene (6 bases). The CDR3 contains 13 residues. The V and J ends lost 4 bases and 3 bases respectively, with 11 bases between them. The germline CDR1 and CDR2 sequences are SGHRS and YFSETQ. CDR3 nucleotides: TGCGCCAGCAGCAAGGACAGTAGCTACGAGCAGTACTTC. Its protein is CASSKDSSYEQYF.

The chain carries TRBV5-6 and TRBJ2-7, with D unclear. This CDR3 is 13 amino acids long. Germline V gene data show CDR1 as SGHDT and CDR2 as YYEEEE. V was cut by 4 bases and J by 5 bases, with 13 bases left in between. CDR3 loop: CASSVGNIDEQYF. Here the CDR3 DNA reads TGTGCCAGCAGCGTAGGAAACATCGACGAGCAGTACTTC. The whole variable domain, remainder taken from reference TRBV5-6 and TRBJ2-7, is DAGVTQSPTHLIKTRGQQVTLRCSPKSGHDTVSWYQQALGQGPQFIFQYYEEEERQRGNFPDRFSGHQFPNYSSELNVNALLLGDSALYLCASSVGNIDEQYFGPGTRLTVT.

V is TRBV5-8 and J is TRBJ2-1; the D gene could be TRBD1 or TRBD2 (5 bases each). From germline, CDR1 is SGHTS and CDR2 YDEGEE. The length of the CDR3 is 15 residues. V was clipped by 4 bases and J by 0 bases, with 11 bases between them. The CDR3 here is CASSLRDHSYNEQFF. CDR3 coding DNA: TGTGCCAGCAGCCTCCGGGACCACTCCTACAATGAGCAGTTCTTC.

The gene calls are TRBV29-1 and TRBJ2-5, with D perhaps TRBD1 or TRBD2 (5 bases each). The V gene's germline CDR1 is SQVTM and CDR2 ANQGSEA. This CDR3 has 13 amino acids. V was pared by 0 bases and J by 4 bases, with 9 bases between. The CDR3 DNA reads TGCAGCGTTGAAGAGGGGACGGGAGAGACCCAGTACTTC. This encodes CSVEEGTGETQYF.

The chain joins TRBV6-5 to TRBJ1-1; D not certain. This CDR3 contains 15 residues. The germline V gene encodes CDR1 MNHEY and CDR2 SVGAGI. Trimming pared 2 bases from V and 4 bases from J, leaving 14 bases between. CDR3 in DNA: TGTGCCAGCAGTTACAGCCCGTCTGGGCTCACTGAAGCTTTCTTT. Protein: CASSYSPSGLTEAFF.

In this sample, this clone turned up once. The rearrangement uses TRBV9 and TRBJ1-5; tentatively, D is TRBD1 (6 bases). Germline lookup yields CDR1 SGDLS and CDR2 YYNGEE. With 0 bases removed from V and 2 bases from J, the gap between germline ends came to 12 bases. The CDR3 consists of 16 residues. The CDR3 sequence: CASSVDAGAGNQPQHF. The CDR3, as DNA: TGTGCCAGCAGCGTAGACGCGGGGGCGGGCAATCAGCCCCAGCATTTT.

The count of this clone is one. The chain employs TRBV18 and TRBJ2-7, with a tentative D call TRBD2 (5 bases). The V gene lost 1 base and the J gene lost 3 bases, with 16 bases spanning the gap. The CDR3 consists of 16 residues. CDR1 and CDR2 (germline): KGHSH, LQKENI. This CDR3 reads CASSPRFGRNVYEQYF. The DNA for the CDR3 is TGTGCCAGCTCACCACGGTTTGGGAGAAACGTCTACGAGCAGTACTTC.

This chain uses TRBV5-4 with TRBJ2-7; D might be TRBD1 (6 bases). Between the trimmed V and J ends, which lost 4 bases and 5 bases, there was a span of 13 bases. The CDR3 is 13 amino acids. Germline V gene sequence: CDR1 SGHNT, CDR2 YYREEE (reference sequence). The CDR3 DNA follows: TGTGCCAGCAGCCATGACAGGTCTAACGAGCAGTACTTC. This encodes CASSHDRSNEQYF.

This chain joins TRBV21-1 and TRBJ2-2; TRBD2, as called in the table, went unchecked against the DNA. TRBV21-1 is described as a pseudogene. This CDR3 spans 16 amino acids. Written as DNA, the CDR3 is TGTGCCAGCATCTACTTTAGCGGGAGGGTTACCGGGGAGCTGTTTTTT. This codes for CASIYFSGRVTGELFF.

The rearrangement uses TRBV11-2 and TRBJ2-3; TRBD2 matches 9 bases. The CDR3 loop spans 18 amino acids. Germline lookup yields CDR1 SGHAT and CDR2 FQNNGV. The junction had 12 bases not matched to a gene; V was cut back by 3 bases and J by 2 bases. The CDR3 DNA reads TGTGCCAGCAGCTTGTGGCGAGGGCTAGCGGGACCCACAGATACGCAGTATTTT. Its translation: CASSLWRGLAGPTDTQYF.

The chain is built from TRBV10-3 and TRBJ2-7; 12 nucleotides align to TRBD2. This CDR3 region has 15 residues. From germline, CDR1 is ENHRY and CDR2 SYGVKD. J lost 5 bases, V lost 5 bases, and 7 bases had no gene match. The chain's CDR3 is CAISLLAGGPHEQYF. CDR3 nucleotide sequence: TGTGCCATCAGTCTGCTAGCGGGAGGGCCCCACGAGCAGTACTTC.

As to this clone: This same CDR3 is encoded by further DNA sequences in the sample. V is TRBV6-5 and J is TRBJ1-1, with 10 bases lining up with TRBD1. CDR3 length equals 15 residues. V lost 0 bases and J lost 5; bases outside the gene matches: 3. Germline V lookup: CDR1 MNHEY, CDR2 SVGAGI. As DNA, the CDR3 is TGTGCCAGCAGTTACTCGACAGGGGGCGTAACTGAAGCTTTCTTT. Protein product: CASSYSTGGVTEAFF.

A word on this clone: Additional DNA sequences in this sample encode the identical CDR3. The CDR3 loop reads CASRLADTYEQYF. The CDR3 bases are TGTGCCAGCAGACTAGCGGATACCTACGAGCAGTACTTC. The J gene is TRBJ2-7, the V gene TRBV28, with TRBD2 identical over 8 bases. V shed 6 bases and J 2 bases; nucleotides not matched to a gene: 3. CDR3 length: 13 residues. The germline V gene has CDR1 MDHEN and CDR2 SYDVKM.

This chain joins TRBV2 and TRBJ2-1, with no clear D. Germline V gene data show CDR1 as SNHLY and CDR2 as FYNNEI. Trimming pared 7 bases from V and 10 bases from J, leaving 17 bases between. The CDR3 is made up of 13 amino acids. The CDR3 region is CASNQVVVEEQFF. The CDR3 region has the DNA TGTGCCAGCAACCAAGTCGTTGTCGAGGAGCAGTTCTTC.

The V and J genes are TRBV7-9 and TRBJ1-3; D gene uncertain. The CDR3 extends over 16 amino acids. From germline, CDR1 is SEHNR and CDR2 FQNEAQ (reference sequence). Between the trimmed V and J ends, which lost 1 base and 0 bases, there was a span of 10 bases. The CDR3 region has the DNA TGTGCCAGCAGCTTAGTGGACGCACGCTCTGGAAACACCATATATTTT. Residues: CASSLVDARSGNTIYF.

V and J are TRBV28 and TRBJ1-3; D perhaps matches TRBD1 (6 bases). Germline lookup yields CDR1 MDHEN and CDR2 SYDVKM. The CDR3 spans 15 residues. Between the trimmed V and J ends, which lost 10 bases and 0 bases, there was a span of 16 bases. The CDR3 region is CATLGQKNSGNTIYF. CDR3 coding DNA: TGTGCCACCCTAGGACAGAAAAACTCTGGAAACACCATATATTTT.

This chain links TRBV7-6 with TRBJ2-2; D is undetermined. The germline V and J ends were trimmed by 2 bases and 0 bases, with 13 bases remaining between them. This CDR3 has 17 amino acids. CDR1 SGHVS and CDR2 FNYEAQ come from the germline V gene. CDR3 nucleotide sequence: TGTGCCAGCAGCTTATTAGGCGGAGCGACGAACACCGGGGAGCTGTTTTTT. Encoded protein: CASSLLGGATNTGELFF.

This clone was detected once. V usage is TRBV27 and J usage is TRBJ2-1, with D unresolved. The V gene's germline CDR1 is MNHEY and CDR2 SMNVEV (reference sequence). Trimming took off 6 bases at V and 4 bases at J, with 10 bases between the two ends. The CDR3 is made up of 13 amino acids. The CDR3 protein is CASRPFQYNEQFF. In nucleotides, the CDR3 is TGTGCCAGCAGACCGTTTCAATACAATGAGCAGTTCTTC.

The CDR3 sequence is CSARRTHIQYF. CDR3 nucleotide sequence: TGCAGTGCTAGGAGGACGCACATTCAGTACTTC. This chain connects TRBV20-1 to TRBJ2-4; no clear D. The CDR3 is 11 amino acids. The germline gives CDR1 DFQATT, CDR2 SNEGSKA (reference sequence). V lost 3 bases and J 8 bases, leaving 8 bases between the germline ends.